This TCR beta chain came from a study of cytomegalovirus exposure and HLA in healthy donors. Primers included in the PCR were 60 Vbeta and 13 Jbeta primers. TCRdb keeps only in-frame clones here, not all; method: immunoSEQ multiplex PCR. The repertoire consists of fewer than 100,000 clones, with around 73% occurring once and the leading ten covering approximately 4%. The sample taken for sequencing was PBMCs. The receptor's source is a woman in her thirties or forties in good health and CMV-seropositive.

As DNA, the CDR3 is TGTGCCAGCAGCCCCAATAGCAATGAGCAGTTCTTC. It encodes CASSPNSNEQFF. The chain is built from TRBV4-2 and TRBJ2-1; D uncertain. There are 12 residues in the CDR3. CDR1 is LGHNA and CDR2 is YNFKEQ in the germline V gene. Trimming stripped 4 bases from V and 6 bases from J, with 7 bases between.